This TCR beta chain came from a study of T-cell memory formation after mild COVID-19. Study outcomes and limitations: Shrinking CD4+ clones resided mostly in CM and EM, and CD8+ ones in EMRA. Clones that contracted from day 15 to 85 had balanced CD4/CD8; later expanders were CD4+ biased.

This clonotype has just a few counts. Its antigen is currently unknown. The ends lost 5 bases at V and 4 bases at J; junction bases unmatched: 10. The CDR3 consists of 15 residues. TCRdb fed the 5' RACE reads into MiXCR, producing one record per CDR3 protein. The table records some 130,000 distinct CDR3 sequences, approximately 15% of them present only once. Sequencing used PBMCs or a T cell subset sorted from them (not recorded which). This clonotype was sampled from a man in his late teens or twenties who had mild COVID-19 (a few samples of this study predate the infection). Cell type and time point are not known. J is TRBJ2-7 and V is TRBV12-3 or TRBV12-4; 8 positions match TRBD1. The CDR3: CASSLAGQGSYEQYV. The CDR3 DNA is TGTGCCAGCAGTCTGGCAGGACAGGGCTCGTACGAGCAGTACGTC.